This TCR beta chain was obtained from a study of blood T cell repertoires in COVID-19. For the study at large: PBMCs, B-cell-depleted T cells, or T cells were the source of the cDNA or gDNA that made up the material.

The V gene lost 0 bases and the J gene lost 5 bases, with 8 bases spanning the gap. The CDR3 runs to 15 residues. Germline CDR1 is KGHSH and CDR2 is LQKENI. Repertoires were generated with immunoSEQ multiplex PCR, while TCRdb's copy carries only in-frame clones and drops some. The table has hundreds of thousands of clones, about 79% seen once. The sample taken for sequencing was peripheral blood. The chain couples TRBV18 to TRBJ1-6; weak D call: TRBD1 (5 bases). This clonotype was obtained from a man older than 75 with acute or convalescent COVID-19. The CDR3 DNA follows: TGTGCCAGCTCACCACCGGGGGGGGATAATTCACCCCTCCACTTT. This encodes CASSPPGGDNSPLHF.